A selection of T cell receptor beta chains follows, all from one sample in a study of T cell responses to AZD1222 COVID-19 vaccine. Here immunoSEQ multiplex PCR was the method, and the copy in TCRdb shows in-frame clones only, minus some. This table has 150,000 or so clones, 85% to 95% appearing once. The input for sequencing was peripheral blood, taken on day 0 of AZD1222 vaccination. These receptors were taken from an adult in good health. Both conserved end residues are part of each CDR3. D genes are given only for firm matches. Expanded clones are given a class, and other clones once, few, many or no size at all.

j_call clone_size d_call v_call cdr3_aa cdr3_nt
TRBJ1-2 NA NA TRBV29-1 CSVAGDDYGYTF TGCAGCGTTGCGGGGGACGACTATGGCTACACCTTC
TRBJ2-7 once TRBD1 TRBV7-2 CASSQPGQGTLSYEQYF TGTGCCAGCAGCCAACCGGGACAGGGTACCCTCTCCTACGAGCAGTACTTC
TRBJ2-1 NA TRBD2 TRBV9 CASSGGAGAANEQFF TGTGCCAGCAGCGGGGGAGCGGGAGCGGCGAATGAGCAGTTCTTC
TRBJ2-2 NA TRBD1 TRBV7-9 CATPLGTANTGELFF TGTGCCACGCCCTTGGGGACAGCGAACACCGGGGAGCTGTTTTTT
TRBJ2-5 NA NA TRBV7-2 CASSTPPARETQYF TGTGCCAGCAGCACCCCGCCGGCGAGGGAGACCCAGTACTTC
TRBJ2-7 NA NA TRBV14 CASSQSLQGPYEQYF TGTGCCAGCAGCCAGAGTTTACAGGGACCTTACGAGCAGTACTTC
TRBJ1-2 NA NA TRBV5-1 CASSSSGDLRGYTF TGCGCCAGCAGCTCCTCGGGGGACTTAAGGGGCTACACCTTC
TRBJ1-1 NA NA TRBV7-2 CASSLRRSGYNTEAFF TGTGCCAGCAGCCTGCGCAGATCGGGCTATAACACTGAAGCTTTCTTT
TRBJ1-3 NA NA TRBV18 CASSPRGITGGNTIYF TGTGCCAGCTCACCACGTGGGATAACGGGAGGAAACACCATATATTTT
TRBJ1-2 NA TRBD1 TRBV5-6 CASAIRDRLYGYTF TGTGCCAGCGCCATTAGGGACAGACTTTATGGCTACACCTTC
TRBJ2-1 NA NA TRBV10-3 CAISAGTGGFF TGTGCCATCAGTGCAGGCACAGGCGGGTTCTTC
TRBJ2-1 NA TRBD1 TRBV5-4 CASSPTGGVNNYNEQFF TGTGCCAGCAGCCCCACAGGGGGCGTCAACAATTACAATGAGCAGTTCTTC
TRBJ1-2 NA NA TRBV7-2 CASSLPLGRGGYTF TGTGCCAGCAGCTTACCCTTAGGGAGAGGAGGCTACACCTTC
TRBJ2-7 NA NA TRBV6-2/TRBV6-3 CASSFRSYEQYF TGTGCCAGCAGTTTCCGCTCCTACGAGCAGTACTTC
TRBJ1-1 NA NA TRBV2 CASRGTPGNTEAFF TGTGCCAGCAGAGGGACACCGGGGAACACTGAAGCTTTCTTT
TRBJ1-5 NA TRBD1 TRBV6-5 CASSKQGGQPQHF TGTGCCAGCAGTAAACAGGGGGGACAGCCCCAGCATTTT
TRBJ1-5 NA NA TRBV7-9 CASSLASGNQPQHF TGTGCCAGCAGCTTAGCGTCCGGGAATCAGCCCCAGCATTTT
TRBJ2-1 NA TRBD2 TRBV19 CASTGLAAGDNEQFF TGTGCCAGTACCGGACTAGCGGCGGGAGACAATGAGCAGTTCTTC
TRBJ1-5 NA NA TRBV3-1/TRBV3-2 CASSQGQANQPQHF TGTGCCAGCAGCCAAGGACAGGCCAATCAGCCCCAGCATTTT
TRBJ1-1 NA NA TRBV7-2 CASSLGGENTEAFF TGTGCCAGCAGCTTAGGAGGGGAAAACACTGAAGCTTTCTTT
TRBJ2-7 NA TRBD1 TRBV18 CASSPAGQDSYEQYF TGTGCCAGCTCACCCGCTGGACAGGACTCCTACGAGCAGTACTTC
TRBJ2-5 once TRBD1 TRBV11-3 CASSLTGKETQYF TGTGCCAGCAGCTTGACAGGGAAAGAGACCCAGTACTTC
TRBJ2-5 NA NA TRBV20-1 CSALGQETQYF TGCAGTGCTCTGGGCCAAGAGACCCAGTACTTC
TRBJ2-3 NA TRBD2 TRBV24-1 CATSGGLAVTDTQYF TGTGCCACCAGTGGGGGACTAGCGGTGACAGATACGCAGTATTTT
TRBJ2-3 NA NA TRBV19 CASSMARGLFTDTQYF TGTGCCAGTAGTATGGCCCGGGGGCTCTTCACAGATACGCAGTATTTT
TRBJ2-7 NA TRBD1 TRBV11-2 CASSSRDRGYEQYF TGTGCCAGCAGCTCCCGGGACAGGGGCTACGAGCAGTACTTC
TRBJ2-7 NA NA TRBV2 CASSDHSGVPGYEQYF TGTGCCAGCAGTGACCATTCGGGGGTCCCTGGCTACGAGCAGTACTTC
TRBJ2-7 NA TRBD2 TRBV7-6 CASSKAGESYEQYF TGTGCCAGCAGCAAAGCGGGGGAGAGCTACGAGCAGTACTTC
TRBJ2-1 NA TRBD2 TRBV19 CASRLGLAGANEQFF TGTGCCAGTAGACTGGGACTAGCGGGGGCCAATGAGCAGTTCTTC
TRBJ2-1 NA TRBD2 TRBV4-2 CASSQDKSGRVNEQFF TGTGCCAGCAGCCAAGATAAAAGCGGGAGGGTCAATGAGCAGTTCTTC
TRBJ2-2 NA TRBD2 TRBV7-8 CASSPGGFGELFF TGTGCCAGCAGCCCGGGGGGGTTCGGGGAGCTGTTTTTT
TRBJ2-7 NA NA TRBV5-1 CASSFGSSSYEQYF TGCGCCAGCAGCTTTGGTTCGAGCTCCTACGAGCAGTACTTC
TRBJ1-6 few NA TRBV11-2 CASSSPSRNSPLHF TGTGCCAGCAGCTCGCCCTCACGGAATTCACCCCTCCACTTT
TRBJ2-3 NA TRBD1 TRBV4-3 CASSRGQGDTDTQYF TGCGCCAGCAGCCGTGGACAGGGGGACACAGATACGCAGTATTTT
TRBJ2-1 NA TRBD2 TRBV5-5 CASSWTSGYNEQFF TGTGCCAGCAGCTGGACTAGCGGCTACAATGAGCAGTTCTTC
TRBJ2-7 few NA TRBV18 CASSPPGLAGDYEQYF TGTGCCAGCTCACCCCCAGGATTGGCAGGGGACTACGAGCAGTACTTC
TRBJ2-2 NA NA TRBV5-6 CASSTDLTPGELFF TGTGCCAGCAGCACGGACCTTACGCCCGGGGAGCTGTTTTTT
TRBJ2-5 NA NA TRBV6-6 CASSTQETQYF TGTGCCAGCAGTACTCAAGAGACCCAGTACTTC
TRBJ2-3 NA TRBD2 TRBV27 CASSYGLAGVTDTQYF TGTGCCAGCAGTTACGGACTAGCGGGGGTGACAGATACGCAGTATTTT
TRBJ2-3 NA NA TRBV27 CASSLLVGGRRADTQYF TGTGCCAGCAGTTTACTTGTAGGTGGGAGGAGGGCAGATACGCAGTATTTT
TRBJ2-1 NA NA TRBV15 CATWVGRGASYNEQFF TGTGCCACCTGGGTGGGACGGGGGGCCTCCTACAATGAGCAGTTCTTC
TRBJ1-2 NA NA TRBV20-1 CSASVRGNYGYTF TGCAGTGCTAGTGTTAGGGGGAACTATGGCTACACCTTC
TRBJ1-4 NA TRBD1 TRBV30 CAWTRGNEKLFF TGTGCCTGGACCAGGGGGAATGAAAAACTGTTTTTT
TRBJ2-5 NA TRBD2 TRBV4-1 CASSQVAGGQETQYF TGCGCCAGCAGCCAGGTAGCGGGGGGACAAGAGACCCAGTACTTC
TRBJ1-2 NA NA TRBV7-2 CASSSSPYDSDGYTF TGTGCCAGCAGCTCCTCCCCGTACGACAGCGATGGCTACACCTTC
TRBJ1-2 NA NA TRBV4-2 CASSQGAVYGYTF TGTGCCAGCAGCCAGGGGGCCGTATATGGCTACACCTTC
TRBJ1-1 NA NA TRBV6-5 CASSSGTPPTEAFF TGTGCCAGCAGTTCGGGGACCCCACCCACTGAAGCTTTCTTT
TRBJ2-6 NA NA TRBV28 CASNDRSGVLTF TGTGCCAGCAACGACAGGTCGGGCGTCCTGACTTTC
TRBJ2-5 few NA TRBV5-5 CASSLRGLQETQYF TGTGCCAGCAGCTTGCGGGGATTACAAGAGACCCAGTACTTC
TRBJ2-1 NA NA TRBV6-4 CASSARDLDTREQFF TGTGCCAGCAGCGCCCGGGACCTCGACACGCGTGAGCAGTTCTTC
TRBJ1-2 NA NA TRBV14 CASSQRGGYGYTF TGTGCCAGCAGCCAGAGAGGGGGTTATGGCTACACCTTC
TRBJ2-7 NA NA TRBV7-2 CASSRRTLSSYEQYF TGTGCCAGCAGCCGTCGGACTCTGAGCTCCTACGAGCAGTACTTC
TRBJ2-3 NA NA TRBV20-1 CSASLTSTDTQYF TGCAGTGCTAGTCTAACTAGCACAGATACGCAGTATTTT
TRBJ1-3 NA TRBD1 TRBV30 CAWKGQGRNTIYF TGTGCCTGGAAAGGACAGGGAAGAAACACCATATATTTT
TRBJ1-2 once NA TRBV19 CASSIRTDLYGYTF TGTGCCAGTAGTATCCGGACGGACCTCTATGGCTACACCTTC